This T cell receptor (beta chain) is drawn from a study of response to subunit inactivated influenza vaccine. Trimming stripped 4 bases from V and 4 bases from J, with 10 bases between. Germline V CDR1 and CDR2: SNHLY, FYNNEI. The CDR3 has 14 amino acids. Broader study findings: Authors suggested that a seasonal influenza vaccination recruits few new T cells each time.

In this sample, this clonotype turned up a few times. No antigen is known for it. TCRdb reprocessed the RT-PCR reads with MiXCR, giving one entry per CDR3 protein. The data hold approximately 500,000 distinct CDR3 sequences, with 14% observed a single time. Sequences were derived from PBMCs from blood, sampled 12 days after vaccination. This clonotype was obtained from a man between 50 and 59 years old who received an inactivated influenza vaccine. The rearrangement links TRBV2 to TRBJ2-2, with a weak D call TRBD2 (5 bases). The CDR3 loop reads CASSVGRLTGELFF. CDR3 nucleotides: TGTGCCAGCAGTGTTGGGAGACTCACCGGGGAGCTGTTTTTT.